Listed below are T cell receptor beta chains from one sample, sequenced in a study of blood T cells in healthy people across ages. TCRdb re-called the 5' RACE reads through MiXCR, storing one row per CDR3 protein. The repertoire holds some 1,500,000 distinct CDR3 sequences, around 40% seen once, with about 4.1% in the top ten. The material sequenced was blood. The source of these receptors is a woman aged 18-35 years in good health. Each CDR3 is given with its conserved first and last residue. A D gene is named only where the DNA matches it firmly. Not every row has a clone size; where given, it reads once, few, many or a size class.

cdr3_nt cdr3_aa cdr3_length v_call d_call j_call clone_size
TGTGCCACCAGCAGAGAGGAGGGGACCTATGGCTACACCTTC CATSREEGTYGYTF 14 TRBV15 NA TRBJ1-2 few
TGTGCCAGCACCAAGGACAACTATAATTCACCCCTCCACTTT CASTKDNYNSPLHF 14 TRBV25-1 NA TRBJ1-6 NA
TGCGCCAGCAGCCAGACCGGGACTCCCGACAATGAGCAGTTCTTC CASSQTGTPDNEQFF 15 TRBV4-1 NA TRBJ2-1 NA
TGTGCCAGCAGCTCCCCGGGACACCAAATTACCTACGAGCAGTACTTC CASSSPGHQITYEQYF 16 TRBV7-2 NA TRBJ2-7 NA
TGTGCCAGCAGCCAGCCAATTAAGGGGTCACCCCTCCACTTT CASSQPIKGSPLHF 14 TRBV12-3/TRBV12-4 NA TRBJ1-6 NA
TGTGCCGGCAGTCGGTCAGCGACGAGTGGCGACGAGCAGTACTTC CAGSRSATSGDEQYF 15 TRBV27 NA TRBJ2-7 once
TGTGCCAGCAGCTGTGGACTAGCGGCCAACAATGAGCAGTTCTTC CASSCGLAANNEQFF 15 TRBV11-1 TRBD2 TRBJ2-1 once
TGTGCCACCAGCAGAGAACAGGGACACTATGGCTACACCTTC CATSREQGHYGYTF 14 TRBV15 NA TRBJ1-2 NA
TGCAGTGCTAGGTCTAGCGGTAACAATGAGCAGTTCTTC CSARSSGNNEQFF 13 TRBV20-1 TRBD2 TRBJ2-1 few
TGTGCCAGCAGTTTAAGGTTCTACAGAGGAGGCTACACCTTC CASSLRFYRGGYTF 14 TRBV28 NA TRBJ1-2 NA
TGTGCCAGCACCTCCCTCGGACTTCTCGGCACTGAAGCTTTCTTT CASTSLGLLGTEAFF 15 TRBV2 NA TRBJ1-1 NA
TGTGCCAGCAGCTTGGTCGGACAGGACGGAGAGACCCAGTACTTC CASSLVGQDGETQYF 15 TRBV7-2 TRBD1 TRBJ2-5 NA
TGCAGTGCCAGAACCCCAGCGACAGGGCGCGAGCAGTACTTC CSARTPATGREQYF 14 TRBV20-1 TRBD1 TRBJ2-7 NA
TGTGCCAGCAGCTTAGACTTCGCGGCGGAGACTGAAGCTTTCTTT CASSLDFAAETEAFF 15 TRBV7-2 NA TRBJ1-1 NA
TGTGCCAGCAGCCCCCGACTAGCGGGGGGACAAGATACGCAGTATTTT CASSPRLAGGQDTQYF 16 TRBV7-8 TRBD2 TRBJ2-3 few
TGTGCCAGCAGCGTCCAACTAGCGGGAGGATCCGGTGAGCAGTACTTC CASSVQLAGGSGEQYF 16 TRBV4-2 TRBD2 TRBJ2-5 once
TGCGCCAGCAGAACGGACACCAACACAGATACGCAGTATTTT CASRTDTNTDTQYF 14 TRBV5-1 NA TRBJ2-3 NA
TGTGCCAGCAGCGGCGCGGTATACGAGCAGTACTTC CASSGAVYEQYF 12 TRBV7-9 NA TRBJ2-7 NA
TGTGCCAGCAGTTACCGGGGGAAGATAGGTCAGCCCCAGCATTTT CASSYRGKIGQPQHF 15 TRBV6-5 NA TRBJ1-5 NA
TGTGCCAGCAGCCCCCGTCTCCTAAGCACGAACGAGCAGTACTTC CASSPRLLSTNEQYF 15 TRBV3-1 NA TRBJ2-7 NA
TGCAGTGCTAGAGCCATCCAGACCGGGTACAATGAGCAGTTCTTC CSARAIQTGYNEQFF 15 TRBV20-1 NA TRBJ2-1 NA
TGTGCCATCCAGGCCGGACGGGGGGGCCCAGATACGCAGTATTTT CAIQAGRGGPDTQYF 15 TRBV7-2 TRBD2 TRBJ2-3 NA
TGTGCCAGCAGGGAACTAGCGGGAGGATTGTACGAGCAGTACTTC CASRELAGGLYEQYF 15 TRBV2 TRBD2 TRBJ2-7 NA
TGCAGCGTCAGCAGGGGTTTGGAGACCCAGTACTTC CSVSRGLETQYF 12 TRBV29-1 NA TRBJ2-5 NA
TGTGCCTGGACCCCGCCCGGACTCGTGGTAAAACTGTTTTTT CAWTPPGLVVKLFF 14 TRBV30 NA TRBJ1-4 NA
TGCAGCGCCAGGCGGCAGGGGAGGGCGAACACTGAAGCTTTCTTT CSARRQGRANTEAFF 15 TRBV29-1 NA TRBJ1-1 few
TGTGCCAGCAGTTCCACTTTGAATAGGGACAGGTTCTACGAGCAGTACTTC CASSSTLNRDRFYEQYF 17 TRBV27 TRBD1 TRBJ2-7 NA
TGTGCCAGCAGTTTTTATCGGCGGGGGGTCCTGGGGCTAAACACCGGGGAGCTGTTTTTT CASSFYRRGVLGLNTGELFF 20 TRBV27 TRBD2 TRBJ2-2 few
TGTGCCAGCAGCCGCCAGGGGGAGGGTGCCACTGAAGCTTTCTTT CASSRQGEGATEAFF 15 TRBV7-2 TRBD1 TRBJ1-1 NA
TGTGCCACCAGTGATAAGCACGATACGCAGTATTTT CATSDKHDTQYF 12 TRBV24-1 NA TRBJ2-3 few
TGTGCCAGCAGTGAGGGGACAGGGGAGTTCTATGGCTACACCTTC CASSEGTGEFYGYTF 15 TRBV2 TRBD1 TRBJ1-2 NA
TGTGCCAGCAGCCAAGATTTTGCGGGGGGAAGAAATGAGCAGTTCTTC CASSQDFAGGRNEQFF 16 TRBV4-2 TRBD2 TRBJ2-1 many
TGCGCCAGCAGCCAAGATACGGGGACGTACAATGAGCAGTACTTC CASSQDTGTYNEQYF 15 TRBV4-3 NA TRBJ2-5 few
TGTGCCAGCAGTTATAAGGGCAGGGGGCGTGGCTACACCTTC CASSYKGRGRGYTF 14 TRBV6-5 TRBD1 TRBJ1-2 once
TGCGCCAGCAGCTTAAAGAATACGCAGTATTTT CASSLKNTQYF 11 TRBV5-1 NA TRBJ2-3 few
TGTGCCATCAGTGAGCGCAGGGTACGCTATGGCTACACCTTC CAISERRVRYGYTF 14 TRBV10-3 NA TRBJ1-2 NA
TGTGCCAGCAGCTTACCCTCAGTGGGGGCATTGGAAGAGACCCAGTACTTC CASSLPSVGALEETQYF 17 TRBV7-2 NA TRBJ2-5 NA
TGCAGTGCACCAGAGGAGGGGCGCGGCTTCAATCAGCCCCAGCATTTT CSAPEEGRGFNQPQHF 16 TRBV20-1 NA TRBJ1-5 NA
TGTGCCAGCAGTTCAATCGACGAGCAGTACTTC CASSSIDEQYF 11 TRBV28 NA TRBJ2-7 few
TGTGCCAGCAGCTCTGGACTAGCTGGCCGGGCAGATACGCAGTATTTT CASSSGLAGRADTQYF 16 TRBV6-2/TRBV6-3 TRBD2 TRBJ2-3 NA
TGTGCCAGCAGCGCTACGGCCGGTGGGGATACGCAGTATTTT CASSATAGGDTQYF 14 TRBV9 NA TRBJ2-3 NA
TGTGCCAGCAGCGTGACTAGCGGGAGTTTAGGAGAGACCCAGTACTTC CASSVTSGSLGETQYF 16 TRBV9 TRBD2 TRBJ2-5 NA
TGCGCCAGCAGATCGGGACTAGCGGGAGGAGGTAATGAGCAGTTCTTC CASRSGLAGGGNEQFF 16 TRBV10-2 TRBD2 TRBJ2-1 NA
TGTGCCACACAGGGGGTAGGAACTGAAGCTTTCTTT CATQGVGTEAFF 12 TRBV10-3 TRBD1 TRBJ1-1 few
TGTGCCAGCAGCCGACCTAGCGGGATGTACAATGAGCAGTTCTTC CASSRPSGMYNEQFF 15 TRBV7-2 TRBD2 TRBJ2-1 NA
TGTGCCAGCAGCTTAGGATGGGGGCCGACTAACTATGGCTACACCTTC CASSLGWGPTNYGYTF 16 TRBV11-2 NA TRBJ1-2 NA
TGCAGTGCTCGGGGGACTAGAGGGGAACAGGAGACCCAGTACTTC CSARGTRGEQETQYF 15 TRBV20-1 TRBD2 TRBJ2-5 NA